This TCR beta chain emerged from a study of blood T cell repertoires in COVID-19. Overall study context: Material from acute and convalescent COVID-19 was sourced from the United States, Italy and Spain. The cDNA or gDNA used as material had been derived from T cells, B-cell-depleted T cells, or PBMCs.

The CDR3 is 14 amino acids. The V gene end was trimmed by 0 bases and the J gene end by 7 bases; junction bases not matched to a gene: 6. Germline values: CDR1 SGHRS, CDR2 YFSETQ. As processed by the authors: Nucleated cell number was recorded as an estimate derived from reference gene primer amplification. The assay was immunoSEQ multiplex PCR, and TCRdb's table has in-frame clones only and misses some. That table is the source of V, J and clone size, and D and trimming were worked out from the DNA. The sample yields 15,000 to 20,000 clones, roughly 80% seen once. The rearrangement joins TRBV5-1 to TRBJ1-2; 7 bases fit TRBD1. Sequenced material: peripheral blood. This receptor was identified in a man of 80 years or more with acute or convalescent COVID-19. This chain's CDR3 is CASSLAQGSGGYTF. The CDR3 bases are TGCGCCAGCAGCTTGGCACAGGGGTCGGGTGGCTACACCTTC.